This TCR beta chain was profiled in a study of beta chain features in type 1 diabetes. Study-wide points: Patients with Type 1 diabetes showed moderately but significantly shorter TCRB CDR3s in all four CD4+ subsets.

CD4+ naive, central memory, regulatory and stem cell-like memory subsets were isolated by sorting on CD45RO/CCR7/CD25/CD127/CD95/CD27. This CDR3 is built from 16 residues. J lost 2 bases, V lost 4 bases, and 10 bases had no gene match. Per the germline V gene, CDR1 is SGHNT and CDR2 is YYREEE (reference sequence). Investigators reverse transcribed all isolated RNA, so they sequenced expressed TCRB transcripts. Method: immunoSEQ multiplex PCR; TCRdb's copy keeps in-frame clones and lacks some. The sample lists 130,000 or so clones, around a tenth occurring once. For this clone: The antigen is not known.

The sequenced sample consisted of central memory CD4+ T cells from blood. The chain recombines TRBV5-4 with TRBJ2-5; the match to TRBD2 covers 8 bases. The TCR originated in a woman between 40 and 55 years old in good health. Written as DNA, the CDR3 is TGTGCCAGCAGCCCCCGACTGGGCGGGGGGCAAGAGACCCAGTACTTC. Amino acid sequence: CASSPRLGGGQETQYF.